This T cell receptor (beta chain) was identified during a study of neurological immune-mediated disorders. The CDR3 totals 13 residues. This clonotype was recorded many times. Its antigen is unknown. Unsorted libraries were derived from 2 million PBMCs stored at -80 C. In TCRdb, the 5' RACE reads were re-called with MiXCR into one record per CDR3 protein. The data contain tens of thousands of distinct CDR3 sequences, approximately 2.4% of them seen just once; the ten biggest clones take up 0.95% to 1.3%. General observations from the study: The greatest TCR clonal expansion occurred in HTLV-1-associated myelopathy and the least in multiple sclerosis, which fell below healthy controls.

The chain carries TRBV21-1 and TRBJ1-1. TRBV21-1 represents a pseudogene. This receptor was obtained from a woman aged 30 to 39 with multiple sclerosis. The sequenced material came from PBMCs. DNA for the CDR3: TGTGCCAGCAAGTGCTCCCCCCGGGAGGGTGCTTTCTTT. It translates to CASKCSPREGAFF.